This T cell receptor beta chain derives from a study of T cell changes during pregnancy in multiple sclerosis. Only in-frame clones appear in the TCRdb table, and some are missing; sequencing was by immunoSEQ multiplex PCR. This table holds approximately 88,000 clones, approximately 94% found once. This CDR3 comprises 14 residues. Germline CDR1 reads LNHDA; CDR2 reads SQIVND (reference sequence). Trimming took 6 bases from V and 1 from J, leaving 12 bases between them. This clone was observed a single time. Sequencing was performed on peripheral blood, taken in the third trimester of pregnancy. The gene calls are TRBV19 and TRBJ2-5, with a weak D call TRBD1 (5 bases). The source is a female donor with multiple sclerosis, enrolled in a pregnancy study. The CDR3 here is CASSWGTSQETQYF. CDR3 sequence (DNA): TGTGCCAGTAGCTGGGGCACCTCCCAAGAGACCCAGTACTTC.